Shown below are 30 T cell receptor beta chains from a single sample sequenced in a study of CD8 T cells in Susac syndrome (dated by TCRdb to between 2018 and 2020). The library was produced with the immunoSEQ multiplex PCR assay. RNA was extracted using the RNeasy kit, and roughly 0.5 to 1 ug of the RNA was reverse transcribed with random hexamers. Through fastp at Q25 and MiXCR, TCRdb rebuilt clones from the public reads, retaining in-frame beta chains. Identical CDR3 protein sequences are pooled into one entry, listed with their most common genes and DNA. The sample includes 150,000 to 160,000 distinct CDR3 sequences, with about 95% observed a single time. The top ten hold 0.15% to 0.2% of the sample. Sequencing input: CD4+ T cells from PBMCs. These receptors were taken from a human donor with Susac syndrome.

V usage is TRBV29-1 and J usage is TRBJ2-3; 9 positions match TRBD1. The CDR3 sequence is 15 residues long. CDR1 is SQVTM and CDR2 is ANQGSEA in the germline V gene. V shed 6 bases and J 0 bases; nucleotides not matched to a gene: 7. The CDR3 sequence: CSVPNRGRSTDTQYF. The CDR3 coding sequence is TGCAGCGTCCCAAACAGGGGGCGCAGCACAGATACGCAGTATTTT.

The chain has TRBV23-1 and TRBJ2-7, with D possibly being TRBD1 (6 bases). TRBV23-1 is flagged as an ORF with uncertain function. The CDR3 loop spans 15 amino acids. V gave up 0 bases and J gave up 6 bases, with 15 bases separating them. The CDR3 bases are TGCGCCAGCAGTCAATCGGAACGAGGGGGTGCCGAGCAGTACTTC. Translated: CASSQSERGGAEQYF.

This clonotype has just one count. The chain is built from TRBV6-5 and TRBJ2-1, with 10 bases that match TRBD2. The CDR3 is 16 amino acids. The germline V gene encodes CDR1 MNHEY and CDR2 SVGAGI. V dropped 4 bases and J dropped 0; count of bases not matched to a gene: 3. Here the CDR3 DNA reads TGTGCCAGCAGTTCTCCTAGCGGGGGCTCCTACAATGAGCAGTTCTTC. Translating it yields CASSSPSGGSYNEQFF.

J is TRBJ2-4 and V is TRBV12-3 or TRBV12-4; 16 bases match TRBD2. V lost 6 bases, J lost 3 bases, and 11 bases stayed unmatched. The CDR3 is 19 residues long. The CDR3 DNA reads as TGTGCCAGCAGGTCGGCCGGGACTAGCGGGGGGGCCATCAAAAACATTCAGTACTTC. Its translation: CASRSAGTSGGAIKNIQYF.

The genes are TRBV12-3 or TRBV12-4 and TRBJ2-1; weak D call: TRBD2 (5 bases). Trimming shortened V by 0 bases and J by 9 bases, and 18 bases separated the two germline ends. The CDR3 extends over 16 amino acids. DNA of the CDR3: TGTGCCAGCAGTTTAGCAGGGAGAAGGGATCATACTGAGCAGTTCTTC. Translating it yields CASSLAGRRDHTEQFF.

The gene calls are TRBV20-1 and TRBJ2-3; 8 positions match TRBD2. In germline, CDR1 is DFQATT, CDR2 SNEGSKA (reference sequence). This CDR3 has 14 amino acids. The V and J ends lost 5 bases and 1 base, in that order; junction bases with no gene match: 5. The CDR3 region has the DNA TGCAGTGCTTATAATAGCGGGGGCACAGATACGCAGTATTTT. Amino acids: CSAYNSGGTDTQYF.

The rearrangement links TRBV6-2 or TRBV6-3 to TRBJ2-6; D is unclear. The V end was cut by 7 bases, the J end by 0 bases, with 4 bases between. This CDR3 is 13 amino acids long. Germline loops: CDR1 MNHEY, CDR2 SVGEGT. The CDR3 loop is CASTHSGANVLTF. DNA of the CDR3: TGTGCCAGCACTCACTCTGGGGCCAACGTCCTGACTTTC.

The V and J genes are TRBV9 and TRBJ1-2, with 7 bases fitting TRBD1. V was pared by 1 base and J by 8 bases, with 8 bases of the junction left unmatched. The germline V gene has CDR1 SGDLS and CDR2 YYNGEE. The length of the CDR3 is 14 residues. This CDR3 reads CASSVMEGAMGYTF. The CDR3 DNA follows: TGTGCCAGCAGCGTAATGGAGGGGGCAATGGGCTACACCTTC. The variable domain in full, completed from reference TRBV9 and TRBJ1-2, reads DSGVTQTPKHLITATGQRVTLRCSPRSGDLSVYWYQQSLDQGLQFLIQYYNGEERAKGNILERFSAQQFPDLHSELNLSSLELGDSALYFCASSVMEGAMGYTFGSGTRLTVV.

This clonotype was observed a few times. The V call is TRBV7-8, the J call TRBJ2-5; D call uncertain. Germline CDR1 is SGHVS and CDR2 is FQNEAQ. The CDR3 is made up of 13 amino acids. Trimming took off 2 bases at V and 2 bases at J, with 6 bases between the two ends. The CDR3 loop is CASSLITQETQYF. Here the CDR3 DNA reads TGTGCCAGCAGCTTAATAACGCAAGAGACCCAGTACTTC.

The J gene is TRBJ1-1, the V gene TRBV7-9; no definite D call. CDR1 and CDR2 (germline): SEHNR, FQNEAQ (reference sequence). The CDR3 spans 13 residues. V was pared by 3 bases and J by 0 bases, with 5 bases between. The chain's CDR3 is CASSLHMNTEAFF. The CDR3 DNA is TGTGCCAGCAGCTTGCACATGAACACTGAAGCTTTCTTT. Together with reference TRBV7-9 and TRBJ1-1, the CDR3 gives the full variable domain: DTGVSQNPRHKITKRGQNVTFRCDPISEHNRLYWYRQTLGQGPEFLTYFQNEAQLEKSRLLSDRFSAERPKGSFSTLEIQRTEQGDSAMYLCASSLHMNTEAFFGQGTRLTVV.

The chain links TRBV6-2 or TRBV6-3 to TRBJ2-1, with 10 positions matching TRBD2. This CDR3 comprises 14 residues. The germline V gene encodes CDR1 MNHEY and CDR2 SVGEGT. With V trimmed by 6 bases and J by 8 bases, 7 bases remained unmatched. The CDR3 coding sequence is TGTGCCAGCAGATGGAAAGCGGGGGGGGATGAGCAGTTCTTC. Translating gives CASRWKAGGDEQFF.

CDR3 amino acids: CASSGTGGAVQPQHF. CDR3 nucleotides: TGTGCCAGCAGTGGGACAGGGGGCGCGGTGCAGCCCCAGCATTTT. The chain employs TRBV2 and TRBJ1-5, with 11 bases that match TRBD1. This CDR3 is built from 15 residues. Trimming at V came to 4 bases and at J to 7 bases, leaving 6 bases not matched to a gene. Germline CDR1 and CDR2: SNHLY and FYNNEI. Based on the CDR3 plus reference TRBV2 and TRBJ1-5, the full variable domain is EPEVTQTPSHQVTQMGQEVILRCVPISNHLYFYWYRQILGQKVEFLVSFYNNEISEKSEIFDDQFSVERPDGSNFTLKIRSTKLEDSAMYFCASSGTGGAVQPQHFGDGTRLSIL.

The chain employs TRBV7-9 and TRBJ2-5; TRBD2 aligns across 7 bases. The CDR3 is 14 residues long. V lost 4 bases and J lost 2; bases outside the gene matches: 4. Germline CDR1 is SEHNR and CDR2 is FQNEAQ (reference sequence). The CDR3 nucleotides are TGTGCCAGCAGCTCCGGAGCGGGGCAAGAGACCCAGTACTTC. This translates into CASSSGAGQETQYF.

The chain has TRBV12-3 or TRBV12-4 and TRBJ2-5; D gene uncertain. CDR3 size: 13 residues. Trimming shortened V by 6 bases and J by 0 bases, and 8 bases separated the two germline ends. CDR3 sequence: CASSPVDQETQYF. In DNA, the CDR3 is TGTGCCAGCAGCCCGGTGGACCAAGAGACCCAGTACTTC.

The gene calls are TRBV11-2 and TRBJ2-1; D unresolved. Trimming left V 0 bases short and J 9 bases short, with 6 bases between. The CDR3 is made up of 12 amino acids. CDR1 is SGHAT and CDR2 is FQNNGV in the germline V gene. The CDR3 protein is CASSLDLGEQFF. The DNA of the CDR3 is TGTGCCAGCAGCTTAGATCTGGGTGAGCAGTTCTTC.

The chain couples TRBV5-6 to TRBJ1-1; weak D call: TRBD1 (5 bases). The germline V and J ends were trimmed by 4 bases and 7 bases, with 11 bases remaining between them. The germline CDR1 and CDR2 sequences are SGHDT and YYEEEE. The CDR3 is made up of 12 amino acids. The CDR3 loop reads CASSLRTSEAFF. The DNA of the CDR3 is TGTGCCAGCAGCCTTCGGACAAGTGAAGCTTTCTTT.

The V call is TRBV13, the J call TRBJ1-2; maybe TRBD1 (6 bases). The ends were cut back, 4 bases at V and 1 base at J, with 19 bases in the middle. This CDR3 is 17 amino acids long. Germline assignment: CDR1 PRHDT and CDR2 FYEKMQ (reference sequence). CDR3 nucleotides: TGTGCCAGCAGCTCGAAGGGACACAACTCTTTTAACTATGGCTACACCTTC. Protein: CASSSKGHNSFNYGYTF. Full variable domain (missing parts from reference TRBV13 and TRBJ1-2): AAGVIQSPRHLIKEKRETATLKCYPIPRHDTVYWYQQGPGQDPQFLISFYEKMQSDKGSIPDRFSAQQFSDYHSELNMSSLELGDSALYFCASSSKGHNSFNYGYTFGSGTRLTVV.

CDR3 sequence reads: CASSDSGEETQYF. CDR3 sequence (DNA): TGTGCCAGCAGTGACTCCGGGGAAGAGACCCAGTACTTC. The gene calls are TRBV25-1 and TRBJ2-5; TRBD2 is a possible D gene (5 bases). The CDR3 sequence is 13 residues long. V lost 3 bases, J lost 3 bases, and 8 bases lay in between. Per germline, CDR1 MGHDK and CDR2 SYGVNS.

The V and J genes are TRBV7-2 and TRBJ2-5, with 7 positions matching TRBD1. Germline CDR1 and CDR2: SGHTA and FQGNSA. The CDR3 contains 15 residues. J was trimmed by 1 base and V by 1 base; bases with no gene match: 3. CDR3 amino acids: CASSLVDRAQETQYF. DNA of the CDR3: TGTGCCAGCAGCTTAGTTGACAGGGCCCAAGAGACCCAGTACTTC.

The chain recombines TRBV20-1 with TRBJ2-1; 8 nucleotides align to TRBD2. The CDR3 has 18 residues. In germline, CDR1 is DFQATT, CDR2 SNEGSKA (reference sequence). The junction had 22 bases not matched to a gene; V was cut back by 7 bases and J by 5 bases. DNA for the CDR3: TGCAGTGTTAAGATAGGCGGGGCCGGGACTAGATCCCACAATGAGCAGTTCTTC. Translating gives CSVKIGGAGTRSHNEQFF.

The gene calls are TRBV27 and TRBJ1-1; TRBD1 matches 7 bases. This CDR3 region has 16 residues. The germline CDR1 and CDR2 sequences are MNHEY and SMNVEV (reference sequence). J lost 0 bases, V lost 7 bases, and 11 bases had no gene match. The CDR3 region has the DNA TGTGCCAGCAAGAGGGGGCAGGCGTTCATGAACACTGAAGCTTTCTTT. This codes for CASKRGQAFMNTEAFF.

The chain recombines TRBV15 with TRBJ1-2; 7 nucleotides line up with TRBD1. Per germline, CDR1 LNHNV and CDR2 YYDKDF (reference sequence). J was trimmed by 9 bases and V by 4 bases; bases with no gene match: 8. The CDR3 spans 13 residues. CDR3 DNA: TGTGCCACCAGCACCGCAGGGGGGCAGAGCTACACCTTC. Protein product: CATSTAGGQSYTF.

This clonotype occurred once. V gene TRBV5-4 combines with J gene TRBJ2-7, with 10 bases identical to TRBD1. Germline V CDR1 and CDR2: SGHNT, YYREEE (reference sequence). V trimming: 4 bases; J trimming: 1 base; junction bases outside the gene matches: 5. The CDR3 totals 15 residues. CDR3 in DNA: TGTGCCAGCAGCCCGGGACAGGGGAGTTCCTACGAGCAGTACTTC. Protein: CASSPGQGSSYEQYF.

This clonotype appeared a single time. The chain recombines TRBV6-5 with TRBJ2-5; D is ambiguous. There are 13 residues in the CDR3. Germline-derived CDR1 and CDR2 are MNHEY and SVGAGI. The V end lost 2 bases, the J end lost 5 bases, and 9 bases lay between the germline ends. The CDR3 bases are TGTGCCAGCAGTTACGGTTTCATGGAGACCCAGTACTTC. This translates into CASSYGFMETQYF.

This chain links TRBV14 with TRBJ2-5; D possibly matches TRBD1 or TRBD2 (6 bases each). The CDR3 covers 15 residues. Germline CDR1 reads SGHDN; CDR2 reads FVKESK. Between the trimmed V and J ends, which lost 5 bases and 5 bases, there was a span of 18 bases. The CDR3 sequence: CASSAEGGPWETQYF. In nucleotides, the CDR3 is TGTGCCAGCAGCGCAGAGGGGGGCCCTTGGGAGACCCAGTACTTC.

The chain combines TRBV12-3 or TRBV12-4 with TRBJ1-4, with D hard to call. V was cut by 2 bases and J by 14 bases, with 15 bases left in between. This CDR3 comprises 13 residues. The CDR3 nucleotides are TGTGCCAGCAGTTTACCACCCTCCAAACGGCTGTTTTTT. Protein sequence: CASSLPPSKRLFF.

This chain uses TRBV7-7 with TRBJ2-1; D is tentatively TRBD1 or TRBD2 (5 bases each). Germline V CDR1 and CDR2: SSHAT, FNYEAQ (reference sequence). This CDR3 has 10 amino acids. Trimming took off 10 bases at V and 15 bases at J, with 16 bases between the two ends. CDR3 sequence: CATGPVSLFF. In DNA, the CDR3 is TGTGCCACGGGACCCGTATCACTGTTCTTC.

This clonotype has just a few counts. The gene calls are TRBV5-6 and TRBJ1-2, with a possible D match to TRBD1 (6 bases). Trimming took 0 bases from V and 3 from J, leaving 9 bases between them. CDR1 and CDR2 (germline): SGHDT, YYEEEE. The CDR3 length is 14 residues. The CDR3 DNA reads TGTGCCAGCAGCTTGGGGGGGACACACTATGGCTACACCTTC. Encoded protein: CASSLGGTHYGYTF.

This clonotype came up once. V and J are TRBV7-8 and TRBJ2-3, with unresolved D. V was trimmed by 1 base and J by 2 bases, leaving 10 bases between them. CDR3 length: 15 amino acids. Germline V gene data show CDR1 as SGHVS and CDR2 as FQNEAQ. For the CDR3, the DNA is TGTGCCAGCAGCTTAGGTCCTAGTTCCACAGATACGCAGTATTTT. This codes for CASSLGPSSTDTQYF.

This clonotype is a singleton in its sample. The chain employs TRBV9 and TRBJ2-3; 10 positions agree with TRBD1. Per germline, CDR1 SGDLS and CDR2 YYNGEE. The CDR3 length is 18 residues. V was clipped by 3 bases and J by 4 bases; unmatched bases: 14. The CDR3 protein is CASSADLRDRGVADTQYF. The CDR3 nucleotides read TGTGCCAGCAGCGCTGACCTGAGGGACAGGGGTGTCGCAGATACGCAGTATTTT.